The 5 T cell receptor beta chains below were found in one sample sequenced in a study of beta chain features in type 1 diabetes. Their specific antigens are unknown. Notes on the study in general: There was a moderate but significant shortening of TCRB CDR3s in all four CD4+ subsets of Type 1 diabetes patients.

Every bit of the isolated RNA underwent reverse transcription, so sequencing read expressed TCRB transcripts. Libraries were prepared by immunoSEQ multiplex PCR; TCRdb keeps only in-frame clonotypes and omits some of them. The sample shows 150,000 to 200,000 clones, roughly 65% of them seen only once. Source material: naive CD4+ T cells from blood. These receptors were collected from a young man with type 1 diabetes.

This clone has only one observation. This chain joins TRBV5-1 and TRBJ1-1, with D unresolved. Per germline, CDR1 SGHRS and CDR2 YFSETQ. V was trimmed by 0 bases and J by 1 base, leaving 7 bases between them. The length of the CDR3 is 14 residues. In DNA, the CDR3 is TGCGCCAGCAGCTTGGTCCAACAGAACACTGAAGCTTTCTTT. Translation gives CASSLVQQNTEAFF.

This rearrangement joins TRBV5-6 to TRBJ2-1; D is possibly TRBD2 (5 bases). Germline values: CDR1 SGHDT, CDR2 YYEEEE. The CDR3 extends over 12 amino acids. V lost 4 bases, J lost 6 bases, and 8 bases lay in between. The CDR3, as DNA: TGTGCCAGCAGCAGAACTAGCAATGAGCAGTTCTTC. Its translation: CASSRTSNEQFF.

This clone was seen more than once but under ten times. The V gene is TRBV14, the J gene TRBJ2-7; D possibly corresponds to TRBD1 (6 bases). V lost 3 bases to trimming and J lost 6 bases, with 12 bases between them. Germline lookup yields CDR1 SGHDN and CDR2 FVKESK. The CDR3 spans 13 residues. DNA for the CDR3: TGTGCCAGCAGCCATCGGCAGGGGAGCGAGCAGTACTTC. It is translated as CASSHRQGSEQYF.

In this sample, this clone turned up a few times. V gene TRBV7-9 combines with J gene TRBJ2-1; 7 bases align to TRBD2. CDR1 and CDR2 from the germline V gene are SEHNR and FQNEAQ (reference sequence). With V trimmed by 5 bases and J by 8 bases, 3 bases remained unmatched. The CDR3 contains 12 residues. CDR3 nucleotides: TGTGCCAGCAGCCCTAGCGGAGATGAGCAGTTCTTC. This codes for CASSPSGDEQFF.

This clone has just a few counts. V and J are TRBV4-3 and TRBJ2-6, with a weak D call TRBD1 (6 bases). Germline V gene lookup returns CDR1 LGHNA and CDR2 YSLEER. The CDR3 is 19 amino acids. V dropped 0 bases and J dropped 1 base, with 16 bases sitting between them. The CDR3 sequence: CASSQDSVRGSSGANVLTF. The CDR3, as DNA: TGCGCCAGCAGCCAAGATTCGGTCAGGGGATCTTCTGGGGCCAACGTCCTGACTTTC.